Below, 19 T cell receptor beta chains from the same sample are listed, as sequenced in a study of blood T cells in healthy people across ages. Next came a second PCR, run for about 7 to 12 cycles, which used a sample-barcoded 5' primer along with a J-beta primer mix. TCRdb fed the 5' RACE reads into MiXCR, producing one record per CDR3 protein. The sample has 650,000 to 800,000 distinct CDR3 sequences; 45% to 60% are singletons. The sequenced sample was blood. These receptors all come from an elderly woman in good health.

Details on this clonotype: It may be a read error: a sequence one base away is much more abundant. CDR3 sequence (DNA): TGTGCCAGCAGTTTTCCGGGGCAGGGGTTAGCGTACGAGCAGTACTTC. Translated, it gives CASSFPGQGLAYEQYF. The V gene is TRBV28, the J gene TRBJ2-4; tentative D call: TRBD1 (6 bases). The J call is in doubt because the DNA end fits TRBJ2-7 better. This CDR3 spans 16 amino acids. Germline assignment: CDR1 MDHEN and CDR2 SYDVKM.

The chain is built from TRBV29-1 and TRBJ2-7; D is uncertain. CDR1 is SQVTM and CDR2 is ANQGSEA in the germline V gene. This CDR3 spans 13 amino acids. V was pared by 0 bases and J by 12 bases, with 18 bases between. DNA of the CDR3: TGCAGCGTTGAAGATGACAAGGGTTCCCGACGGTACTTC. It is translated as CSVEDDKGSRRYF.

This clonotype was detected only a few times. The chain is built from TRBV7-2 and TRBJ2-5; D is possibly TRBD1 (6 bases). The germline gives CDR1 SGHTA, CDR2 FQGNSA. There are 12 residues in the CDR3. The V and J ends lost 5 bases and 5 bases respectively, with 9 bases between them. This CDR3 reads CASSQTGETQYF. DNA for the CDR3: TGTGCCAGCAGCCAAACAGGGGAGACCCAGTACTTC.

The chain has TRBV6-5 and TRBJ1-2; D may be TRBD1 (6 bases). The V and J ends lost 4 bases and 4 bases respectively, with 13 bases between them. This CDR3 spans 14 amino acids. Germline V CDR1 and CDR2: MNHEY, SVGAGI. Written as DNA, the CDR3 is TGTGCCAGCAGTTCCCTACAGGGAGTCTATGGCTACACCTTC. Its translation: CASSSLQGVYGYTF.

Details on this clonotype: Relative to the germline gene, one junction end is altered; a read error may explain this. The chain recombines TRBV20-1 with TRBJ1-5; 9 nucleotides match TRBD1. Germline values: CDR1 DFQATT, CDR2 SNEGSKA (reference sequence). CDR3 length: 14 residues. CDR3 nucleotide sequence: TGCAGTACTAGACAGGGGGTTAGCAATCAGCCCCAGCATTTT. This sequence encodes CSTRQGVSNQPQHF.

Comments on this clonotype: A much larger clone is a single base away; this may be a read error. The chain uses TRBV20-1 and TRBJ1-2; D might be TRBD1 (5 bases). V was cut by 0 bases and J by 6 bases, with 11 bases left in between. This CDR3 region has 13 residues. Per germline, CDR1 DFQATT and CDR2 SNEGSKA (reference sequence). CDR3 residues: CSARDWRGDGYTF. DNA for the CDR3: TGCAGTGCTAGAGACTGGAGGGGCGATGGCTACACCTTC.

As concerns this clonotype: This may be a read error: a much more frequent sequence differs by one nucleotide. The chain employs TRBV12-3 or TRBV12-4 and TRBJ1-1; tentative D call: TRBD1 (5 bases). The CDR3 covers 14 residues. CDR3 in DNA: TGTGCCAACAGTCTCGGGGGGTGGGGTACTGAAGCTTTCTTT. It translates to CANSLGGWGTEAFF.

This clonotype appeared many times. The J gene is TRBJ2-1, the V gene TRBV27, with D possibly being TRBD1 or TRBD2 (5 bases each). V lost 4 bases to trimming and J lost 9 bases, with 10 bases between them. This CDR3 has 12 amino acids. The germline CDR1 and CDR2 sequences are MNHEY and SMNVEV (reference sequence). The CDR3 loop is CASSSNGGEQFF. DNA of the CDR3: TGTGCCAGCAGTTCGAATGGGGGTGAGCAGTTCTTC.

This clonotype came up a few times. The V and J genes are TRBV29-1 and TRBJ2-2; possible D gene TRBD2, 5 bases. This CDR3 contains 14 residues. Germline CDR1 reads SQVTM; CDR2 reads ANQGSEA. Deletions cut 7 bases from V and 6 bases from J, with 18 bases between. CDR3 loop: CSARLQSSAGELFF. The CDR3 DNA follows: TGCAGCGCACGACTACAGAGTTCGGCCGGGGAGCTGTTTTTT.

This clonotype was recorded at least ten times. The chain carries TRBV7-9 and TRBJ1-2; D is perhaps TRBD1 (6 bases). Trimming removed 1 base at V and 1 base at J, with 7 bases between. CDR1 is SEHNR, CDR2 FQNEAQ, per germline (reference sequence). CDR3 size: 14 residues. CDR3 nucleotide sequence: TGTGCCAGCAGCTTAGGGACAGATAACTATGGCTACACCTTC. Amino acid sequence: CASSLGTDNYGYTF.

This clonotype came up a few times. The chain uses TRBV20-1 and TRBJ2-2, with 7 bases that match TRBD2. Germline-derived CDR1 and CDR2 are DFQATT and SNEGSKA (reference sequence). J gave up 3 bases and V 6 bases, and 16 bases lay outside the gene matches. The CDR3 sequence is 17 residues long. CDR3 amino acids: CSAEPSLREDDTGELFF. The CDR3 DNA reads TGCAGTGCCGAGCCCTCCCTACGGGAGGACGACACCGGGGAGCTGTTTTTT.

V and J are TRBV20-1 and TRBJ1-1; TRBD1 is a possible D gene (6 bases). CDR1 is DFQATT and CDR2 is SNEGSKA in the germline V gene (reference sequence). The CDR3 runs 13 residues. V was clipped by 6 bases and J by 8 bases, with 19 bases between them. Written as DNA, the CDR3 is TGCAGTGCCCCGGGACAAGCAGTAAAAGAAGCTTTCTTT. Translated: CSAPGQAVKEAFF.

This clonotype was picked up many times. This rearrangement joins TRBV5-1 to TRBJ2-7; 8 nucleotides align to TRBD1. This CDR3 contains 14 residues. Germline trimming cut 4 bases from V and 3 bases from J; bases unmatched to any gene: 6. CDR1 SGHRS and CDR2 YFSETQ come from the germline V gene. CDR3 DNA sequence: TGCGCCAGCAGCCAGACAGGGGCCAACTACGAGCAGTACTTC. Protein product: CASSQTGANYEQYF.

This clonotype came up a few times. The CDR3 here is CASSHPGGDTQYF. The CDR3 DNA sequence: TGCGCCAGCAGCCACCCCGGGGGTGATACGCAGTATTTT. The chain links TRBV5-1 to TRBJ2-3, with D possibly TRBD2 on 6 matching bases. CDR1 is SGHRS and CDR2 is YFSETQ in the germline V gene. V was trimmed by 4 bases and J by 6 bases, leaving 12 bases between them. The CDR3 is made up of 13 amino acids.

The chain has TRBV29-1 and TRBJ2-5; D is possibly TRBD2 (5 bases). V dropped 6 bases and J dropped 5 bases, with 10 bases sitting between them. CDR1 and CDR2 from the germline V gene are SQVTM and ANQGSEA. The CDR3 consists of 11 residues. The DNA for the CDR3 is TGCAGCGTGATCAGAGGGGAGACCCAGTACTTC. It specifies CSVIRGETQYF. Complete variable domain (other parts from reference TRBV29-1 and TRBJ2-5): SAVISQKPSRDICQRGTSLTIQCQVDSQVTMMFWYRQQPGQSLTLIATANQGSEATYESGFVIDKFPISRPNLTFSTLTVSNMSPEDSSIYLCSVIRGETQYFGPGTRLLVL.

A few counts support this clonotype. The chain is built from TRBV3-1 and TRBJ2-5, with a weak D call TRBD1 (5 bases). Trimming pared 5 bases from V and 11 bases from J, leaving 21 bases between. This CDR3 is 14 amino acids long. Per germline, CDR1 LGHDT and CDR2 YNNKEL (reference sequence). CDR3 residues: CASSFVTGYNEQYF. The CDR3 DNA reads as TGTGCCAGCAGCTTTGTCACAGGATACAATGAGCAGTACTTC.

V usage is TRBV19 and J usage is TRBJ2-3; D is ambiguous. V was trimmed by 5 bases and J by 6 bases, leaving 15 bases between them. The CDR3 length is 14 residues. Germline V CDR1 and CDR2: LNHDA, SQIVND (reference sequence). The CDR3 is CASSFQLFGDTQYF. CDR3 coding DNA: TGTGCCAGTAGTTTCCAATTATTCGGGGATACGCAGTATTTT.

The sample holds a few counts of this clonotype. The junction does not match germline at one end; this may be a read error. The chain employs TRBV5-1 and TRBJ1-2; weak D call: TRBD1 (6 bases). CDR1 is SGHRS and CDR2 is YFSETQ in the germline V gene. This CDR3 comprises 14 residues. In nucleotides, the CDR3 is TGCGCCAACAGCTTGGGTACAGGGCCTTATGGCTACACCTTC. Residues: CANSLGTGPYGYTF.

Worth noting for this clonotype: A much larger clone is a single base away; this may be a read error. The V gene is TRBV2, the J gene TRBJ2-5, with 8 nucleotides matching TRBD2. Germline CDR1 and CDR2: SNHLY and FYNNEI. The CDR3 has 13 residues. Germline trimming cut 7 bases from V and 5 bases from J; bases unmatched to any gene: 6. The CDR3 protein is CASTGTRSETQYF. The CDR3 coding sequence is TGTGCCAGCACTGGGACTAGAAGCGAGACCCAGTACTTC.